Below are 17 T cell receptor beta chains sequenced from a single sample in a study of CD4 T cells in relation to SARS-CoV-2 and coronaviruses. Before the COVID-19 pandemic, during about 2010-2018, CD4+ T cells were taken from unexposed donors. TCRdb's table, derived via immunoSEQ multiplex PCR, lists solely in-frame clones and lacks some. This sample has around 56,000 clones, with approximately 90% found just once. The sample consisted of memory CD4+ T cells from PBMCs. The receptor set was obtained from a human donor in good health.

The V and J genes are TRBV6-5 and TRBJ2-2; no firm D call. Looked up from germline, CDR1 is MNHEY and CDR2 is SVGAGI. CDR3 length equals 12 residues. V lost 2 bases to trimming and J lost 6 bases, with 4 bases between them. CDR3 amino acids: CASSYGAGELFF. Here the CDR3 DNA reads TGTGCCAGCAGTTACGGGGCCGGGGAGCTGTTTTTT.

The CDR3 reads CASSPPVNSGNTIYF. The DNA for the CDR3 is TGTGCCAGCAGTCCCCCAGTGAACTCTGGAAACACCATATATTTT. J is TRBJ1-3 and V is TRBV28, with D unclear. Germline V CDR1 and CDR2: MDHEN, SYDVKM. V shed 5 bases and J shed 0 bases, with 11 bases lying between them. The CDR3 spans 15 residues.

CDR3 sequence (DNA): TGTGCCAGCAGAATCACGGACGGGAACACTGAAGCTTTCTTT. Encoded protein: CASRITDGNTEAFF. This chain joins TRBV7-8 and TRBJ1-1; D remains ambiguous. This CDR3 spans 14 amino acids. V was trimmed by 6 bases and J by 1 base, leaving 12 bases between them. Germline CDR1 reads SGHVS; CDR2 reads FQNEAQ.

The gene calls are TRBV28 and TRBJ2-2; 8 nucleotides align to TRBD2. Germline values: CDR1 MDHEN, CDR2 SYDVKM. This CDR3 region has 16 residues. Trimming at V came to 6 bases and at J to 11 bases, leaving 17 bases not matched to a gene. The CDR3 DNA is TGTGCCAGCAGCCCTCAAGGACTAGCCTCTTTCGGAGAGCTGTTTTTT. Its protein product is CASSPQGLASFGELFF.

The genes are TRBV4-2 and TRBJ2-1; a weak D match, TRBD2 (5 bases). The V end was cut by 1 base, the J end by 0 bases, with 10 bases between. Germline V lookup: CDR1 LGHNA, CDR2 YNFKEQ. The CDR3 runs 16 residues. The CDR3 DNA follows: TGTGCCAGCAGCCAAGCGGGGTCCAGCTCCTACAATGAGCAGTTCTTC. Protein sequence: CASSQAGSSSYNEQFF.

V gene TRBV7-9 combines with J gene TRBJ1-4; unclear D gene. Looked up from germline, CDR1 is SEHNR and CDR2 is FQNEAQ (reference sequence). This CDR3 has 15 residues. Deletions cut 4 bases from V and 6 bases from J, with 15 bases between. The CDR3 DNA follows: TGTGCCAGCAGCTCAAGCGGGCATATCTATGAAAAACTGTTTTTT. Translated, it gives CASSSSGHIYEKLFF.

The chain couples TRBV6-1 to TRBJ2-5, with 10 bases aligning to TRBD2. The germline CDR1 and CDR2 sequences are MNHNS and SASEGT. The CDR3 extends over 16 amino acids. V lost 3 bases to trimming and J lost 5 bases; unmatched junction nucleotides: 9. CDR3 region: CASSDLSGRASETQYF. CDR3 nucleotide sequence: TGTGCCAGCAGTGATCTAAGCGGGAGGGCCAGTGAGACCCAGTACTTC.

This clone was counted a single time. CDR3 sequence (DNA): TGTGCCTGGACTAGACCCGTTGAACACACCTTC. Translating it yields CAWTRPVEHTF. J is TRBJ1-2 and V is TRBV30; D is undetermined. The V and J ends lost 4 bases and 12 bases respectively, with 15 bases between them. The CDR3 is 11 residues long. Germline CDR1 and CDR2: GTSNPN and SVGIG (reference sequence). Using reference TRBV30 and TRBJ1-2 for the parts outside the CDR3, the full variable domain is SQTIHQWPATLVQPVGSPLSLECTVEGTSNPNLYWYRQAAGRGLQLLFYSVGIGQISSEVPQNLSASRPQDRQFILSSKKLLLSDSGFYLCAWTRPVEHTFGSGTRLTVV.

This chain connects TRBV27 to TRBJ2-7; 12 bases are a match to TRBD2. CDR1 MNHEY and CDR2 SMNVEV come from the germline V gene (reference sequence). The CDR3 totals 15 residues. After removal of 5 bases from V and 6 bases from J, the junction contained 8 bases not matched to a gene. The CDR3 protein is CASSLLAGGPFEQYF. The CDR3, as DNA: TGTGCCAGCAGTCTCCTAGCGGGAGGGCCCTTCGAGCAGTACTTC.

The CDR3 nucleotides read TGTGCCAGCTCACGCGACATTCTTTCCTACGAGCAGTACTTC. This codes for CASSRDILSYEQYF. The chain couples TRBV18 to TRBJ2-7; the D is unclear. Trimming took off 4 bases at V and 1 base at J, with 11 bases between the two ends. Germline CDR1 KGHSH, CDR2 LQKENI. The CDR3 contains 14 residues. The whole variable domain, filled in from reference TRBV18 and TRBJ2-7, reads NAGVMQNPRHLVRRRGQEARLRCSPMKGHSHVYWYRQLPEEGLKFMVYLQKENIIDESGMPKERFSAEFPKEGPSILRIQQVVRGDSAAYFCASSRDILSYEQYFGPGTRLTVT.

V gene TRBV28 combines with J gene TRBJ2-3; D is possibly TRBD1 (5 bases). The CDR3 is 15 amino acids. Looked up from germline, CDR1 is MDHEN and CDR2 is SYDVKM. V dropped 3 bases and J dropped 0 bases, with 10 bases sitting between them. The CDR3 protein is CASSFRALSTDTQYF. The DNA for the CDR3 is TGTGCCAGCAGTTTCAGGGCACTCAGCACAGATACGCAGTATTTT.

V gene TRBV10-2 combines with J gene TRBJ2-3; no firm D call. Trimming removed 4 bases at V and 0 bases at J, with 8 bases between. The germline gives CDR1 WSHSY, CDR2 SAAADI. The CDR3 has 14 amino acids. CDR3 sequence reads: CASSGADSTDTQYF. The CDR3 DNA follows: TGCGCCAGCAGTGGTGCAGATAGCACAGATACGCAGTATTTT.

The chain employs TRBV5-1 and TRBJ1-4, with D tentatively TRBD1 (6 bases). Germline V CDR1 and CDR2: SGHRS, YFSETQ. V was shortened by 5 bases and J by 7 bases, with 15 bases between the two germline ends. This CDR3 spans 14 amino acids. DNA of the CDR3: TGCGCCAGCAGGTCCGGGACAAGGAGTGAAAAACTGTTTTTT. The encoded protein is CASRSGTRSEKLFF.

The chain joins TRBV19 to TRBJ2-7; no clear D gene. Trimming removed 6 bases from V and 0 bases from J, with 15 bases in between. The CDR3 is 15 residues long. Germline CDR1 LNHDA, CDR2 SQIVND (reference sequence). The CDR3 spells CASSSQALSSYEQYF. DNA of the CDR3: TGTGCCAGTAGCTCCCAGGCCTTAAGCTCCTACGAGCAGTACTTC.

The rearrangement links TRBV28 to TRBJ2-6; D gene ambiguous. This CDR3 is 15 amino acids long. The V end was cut by 2 bases, the J end by 0 bases, with 5 bases between. Germline V gives CDR1 MDHEN, CDR2 SYDVKM. The chain's CDR3 is CASSLVTSGANVLTF. For the CDR3, the DNA is TGTGCCAGCAGTTTAGTGACCTCTGGGGCCAACGTCCTGACTTTC.

This sequence joins TRBV10-1 and TRBJ2-1, with 7 bases matching TRBD2. The CDR3 extends over 17 amino acids. Losses at the gene ends were 0 bases for V and 0 bases for J; bases not matched to a gene: 5. Germline CDR1 reads WNHNN; CDR2 reads SYGVQD (reference sequence). The CDR3 spells CASSESRLAVSYNEQFF. Here the CDR3 DNA reads TGCGCCAGCAGTGAGTCGAGGCTAGCGGTCTCCTACAATGAGCAGTTCTTC.

The chain has TRBV5-1 and TRBJ1-4, with TRBD1 matching 9 bases. The J segment lost 8 bases and the V segment lost 5 bases, leaving 13 bases of the junction unmatched. The germline V gene has CDR1 SGHRS and CDR2 YFSETQ. This CDR3 comprises 16 residues. The CDR3 sequence: CASSIGSGQGLEKLFF. Here the CDR3 DNA reads TGCGCCAGCAGTATTGGTTCGGGACAGGGATTGGAAAAACTGTTTTTT.